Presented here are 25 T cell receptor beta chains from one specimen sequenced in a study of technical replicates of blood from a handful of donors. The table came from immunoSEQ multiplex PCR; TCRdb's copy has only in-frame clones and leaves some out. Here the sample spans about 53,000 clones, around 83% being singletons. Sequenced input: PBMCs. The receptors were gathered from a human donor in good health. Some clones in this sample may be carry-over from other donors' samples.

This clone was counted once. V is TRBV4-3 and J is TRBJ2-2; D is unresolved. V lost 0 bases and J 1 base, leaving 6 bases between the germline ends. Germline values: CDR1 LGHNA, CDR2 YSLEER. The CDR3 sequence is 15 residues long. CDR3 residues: CASSQDRVNTGELFF. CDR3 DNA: TGCGCCAGCAGCCAAGATCGCGTGAACACCGGGGAGCTGTTTTTT.

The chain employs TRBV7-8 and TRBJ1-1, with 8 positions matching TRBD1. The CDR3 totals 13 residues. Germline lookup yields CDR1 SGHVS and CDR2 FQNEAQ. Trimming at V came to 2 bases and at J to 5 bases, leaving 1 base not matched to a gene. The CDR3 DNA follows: TGTGCCAGCAGCTTAACAGGGGGGACTGAAGCTTTCTTT. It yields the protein CASSLTGGTEAFF.

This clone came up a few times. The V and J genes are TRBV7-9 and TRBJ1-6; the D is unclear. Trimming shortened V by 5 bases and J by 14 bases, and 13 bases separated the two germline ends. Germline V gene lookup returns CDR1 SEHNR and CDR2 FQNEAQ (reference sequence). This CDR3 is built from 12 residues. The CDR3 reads CASSHSDGTLHF. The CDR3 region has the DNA TGTGCCAGCAGCCACTCCGATGGTACCCTCCACTTT. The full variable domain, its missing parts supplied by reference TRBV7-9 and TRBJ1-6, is DTGVSQNPRHKITKRGQNVTFRCDPISEHNRLYWYRQTLGQGPEFLTYFQNEAQLEKSRLLSDRFSAERPKGSFSTLEIQRTEQGDSAMYLCASSHSDGTLHFGNGTRLTVT.

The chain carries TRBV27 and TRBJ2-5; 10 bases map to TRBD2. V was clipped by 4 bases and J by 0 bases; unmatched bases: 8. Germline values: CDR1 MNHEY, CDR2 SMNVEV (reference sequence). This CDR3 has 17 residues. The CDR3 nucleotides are TGTGCCAGCAGTTCGCAGACTAGCGGGCGATACCAAGAGACCCAGTACTTC. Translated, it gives CASSSQTSGRYQETQYF.

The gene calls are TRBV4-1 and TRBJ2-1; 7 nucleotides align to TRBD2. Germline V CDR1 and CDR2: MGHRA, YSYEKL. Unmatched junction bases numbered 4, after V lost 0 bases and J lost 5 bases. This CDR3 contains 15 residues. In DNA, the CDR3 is TGCGCCAGCAGCCAAGAGGCGGGAGTCCACAATGAGCAGTTCTTC. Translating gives CASSQEAGVHNEQFF.

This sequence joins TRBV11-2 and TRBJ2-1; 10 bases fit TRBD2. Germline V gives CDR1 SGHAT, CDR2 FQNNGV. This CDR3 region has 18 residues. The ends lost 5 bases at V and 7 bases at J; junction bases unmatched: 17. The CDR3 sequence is CASSPILAGEGGRNEQFF. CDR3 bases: TGTGCCAGCAGCCCCATCCTAGCGGGAGAGGGGGGTCGGAATGAGCAGTTCTTC.

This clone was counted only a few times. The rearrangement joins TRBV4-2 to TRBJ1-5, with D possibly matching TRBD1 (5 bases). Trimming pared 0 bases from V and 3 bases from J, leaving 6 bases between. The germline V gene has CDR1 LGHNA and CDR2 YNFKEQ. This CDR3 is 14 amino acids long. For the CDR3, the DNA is TGTGCCAGCAGCCAAGACAGGGTCAATCAGCCCCAGCATTTT. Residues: CASSQDRVNQPQHF.

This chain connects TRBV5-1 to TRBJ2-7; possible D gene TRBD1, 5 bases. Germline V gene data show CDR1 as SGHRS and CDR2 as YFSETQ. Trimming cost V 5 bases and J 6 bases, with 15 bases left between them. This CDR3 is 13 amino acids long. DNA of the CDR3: TGCGCCAGCAGACCAGACAGCCTGGGCGAGCAGTACTTC. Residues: CASRPDSLGEQYF.

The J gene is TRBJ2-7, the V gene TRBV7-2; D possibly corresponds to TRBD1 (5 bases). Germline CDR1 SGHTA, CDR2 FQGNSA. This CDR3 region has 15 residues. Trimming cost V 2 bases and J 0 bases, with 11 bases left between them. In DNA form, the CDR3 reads TGTGCCAGCAGCTTAATGCAGGGAAGCTCCTACGAGCAGTACTTC. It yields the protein CASSLMQGSSYEQYF.

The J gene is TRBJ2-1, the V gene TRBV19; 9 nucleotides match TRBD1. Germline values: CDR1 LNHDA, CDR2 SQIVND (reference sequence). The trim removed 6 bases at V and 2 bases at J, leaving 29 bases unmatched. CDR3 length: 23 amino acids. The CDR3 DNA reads TGTGCCAGTAGCCAACCCGGGACAGGGTGGTTAGCACCAGACTTTAGCACCTACAATGAGCAGTTCTTC. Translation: CASSQPGTGWLAPDFSTYNEQFF.

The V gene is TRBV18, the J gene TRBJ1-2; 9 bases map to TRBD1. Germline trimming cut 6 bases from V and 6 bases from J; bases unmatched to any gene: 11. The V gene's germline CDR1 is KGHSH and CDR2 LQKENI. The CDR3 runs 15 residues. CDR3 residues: CASSEYSGQGDGYTF. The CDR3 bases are TGTGCCAGCTCTGAATACTCGGGACAGGGCGATGGCTACACCTTC. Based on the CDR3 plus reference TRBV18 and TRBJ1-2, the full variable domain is NAGVMQNPRHLVRRRGQEARLRCSPMKGHSHVYWYRQLPEEGLKFMVYLQKENIIDESGMPKERFSAEFPKEGPSILRIQQVVRGDSAAYFCASSEYSGQGDGYTFGSGTRLTVV.

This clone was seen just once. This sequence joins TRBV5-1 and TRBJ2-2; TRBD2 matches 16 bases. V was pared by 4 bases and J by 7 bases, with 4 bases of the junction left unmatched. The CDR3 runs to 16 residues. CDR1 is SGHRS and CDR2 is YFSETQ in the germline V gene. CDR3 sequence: CASSGTSGRAGGELFF. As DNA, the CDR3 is TGCGCCAGCAGCGGGACTAGCGGGAGGGCCGGCGGGGAGCTGTTTTTT.

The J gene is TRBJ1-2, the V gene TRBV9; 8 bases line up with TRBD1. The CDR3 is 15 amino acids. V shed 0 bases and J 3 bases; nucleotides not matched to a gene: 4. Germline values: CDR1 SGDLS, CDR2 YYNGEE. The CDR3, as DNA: TGTGCCAGCAGCGTAGGTACGGGACAGGACTATGGCTACACCTTC. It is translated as CASSVGTGQDYGYTF. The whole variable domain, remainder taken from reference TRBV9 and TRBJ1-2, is DSGVTQTPKHLITATGQRVTLRCSPRSGDLSVYWYQQSLDQGLQFLIQYYNGEERAKGNILERFSAQQFPDLHSELNLSSLELGDSALYFCASSVGTGQDYGYTFGSGTRLTVV.

The CDR3 here is CASSFGGGNSETQYF. Here the CDR3 DNA reads TGTGCCAGCAGCTTTGGTGGGGGGAACTCAGAGACCCAGTACTTC. The chain joins TRBV5-4 to TRBJ2-5; D is possibly TRBD2 (6 bases). The CDR3 sequence is 15 residues long. Germline values: CDR1 SGHNT, CDR2 YYREEE (reference sequence). V lost 2 bases to trimming and J lost 4 bases, with 15 bases between them.

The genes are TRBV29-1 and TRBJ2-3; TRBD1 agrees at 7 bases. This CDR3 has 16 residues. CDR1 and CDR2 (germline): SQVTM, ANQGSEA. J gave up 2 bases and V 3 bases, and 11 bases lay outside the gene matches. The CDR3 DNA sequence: TGCAGCGTTGACCCGCCGGGACAGAGTTACACAGATACGCAGTATTTT. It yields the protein CSVDPPGQSYTDTQYF.

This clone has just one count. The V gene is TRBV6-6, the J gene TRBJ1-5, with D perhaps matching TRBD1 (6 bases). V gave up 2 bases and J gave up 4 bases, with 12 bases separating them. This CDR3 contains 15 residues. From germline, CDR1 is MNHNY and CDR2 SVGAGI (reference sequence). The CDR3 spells CASSYLEGGNQPQHF. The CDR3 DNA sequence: TGTGCCAGCAGTTACCTCGAAGGGGGTAATCAGCCCCAGCATTTT.

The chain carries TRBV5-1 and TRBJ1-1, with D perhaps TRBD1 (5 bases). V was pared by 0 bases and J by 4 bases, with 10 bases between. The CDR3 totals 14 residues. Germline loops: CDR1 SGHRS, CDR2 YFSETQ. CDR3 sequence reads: CASSLAGGGTEAFF. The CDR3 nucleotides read TGCGCCAGCAGCTTGGCCGGGGGGGGCACTGAAGCTTTCTTT.

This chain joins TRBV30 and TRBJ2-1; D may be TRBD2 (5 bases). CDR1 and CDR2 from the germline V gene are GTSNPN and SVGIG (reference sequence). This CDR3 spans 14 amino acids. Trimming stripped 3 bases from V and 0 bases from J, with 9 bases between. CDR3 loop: CAWSRTSSYNEQFF. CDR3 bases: TGTGCCTGGAGCCGAACTAGCTCCTACAATGAGCAGTTCTTC. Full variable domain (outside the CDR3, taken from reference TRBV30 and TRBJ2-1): SQTIHQWPATLVQPVGSPLSLECTVEGTSNPNLYWYRQAAGRGLQLLFYSVGIGQISSEVPQNLSASRPQDRQFILSSKKLLLSDSGFYLCAWSRTSSYNEQFFGPGTRLTVL.

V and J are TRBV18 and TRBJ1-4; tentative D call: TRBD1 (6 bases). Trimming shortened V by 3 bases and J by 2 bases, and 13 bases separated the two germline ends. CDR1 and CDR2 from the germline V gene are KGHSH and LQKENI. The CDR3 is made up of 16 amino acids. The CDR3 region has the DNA TGTGCCAGCTCACCTCCCCGCAGGGGCACTAATGAAAAACTGTTTTTT. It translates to CASSPPRRGTNEKLFF.

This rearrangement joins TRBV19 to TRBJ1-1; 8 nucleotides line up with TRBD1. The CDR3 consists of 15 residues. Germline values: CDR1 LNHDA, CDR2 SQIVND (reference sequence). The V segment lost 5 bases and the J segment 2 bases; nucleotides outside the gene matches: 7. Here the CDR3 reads CASSSLQGANTEAFF. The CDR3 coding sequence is TGTGCCAGTAGTTCCCTGCAGGGGGCTAACACTGAAGCTTTCTTT.

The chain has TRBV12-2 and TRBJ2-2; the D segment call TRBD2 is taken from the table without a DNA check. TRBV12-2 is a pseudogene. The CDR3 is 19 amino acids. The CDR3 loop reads CASRSTDSGGAQTTGELFF. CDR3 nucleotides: TGTGCAAGTCGCTCAACGGATAGCGGGGGGGCCCAAACCACCGGGGAGCTGTTTTTT.

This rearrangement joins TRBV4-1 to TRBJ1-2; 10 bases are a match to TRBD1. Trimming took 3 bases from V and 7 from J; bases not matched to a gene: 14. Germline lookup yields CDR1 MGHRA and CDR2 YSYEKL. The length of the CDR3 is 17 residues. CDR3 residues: CASSHDRGLLGLRGYTF. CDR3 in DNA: TGCGCCAGCAGCCATGACAGGGGGCTATTGGGGTTGCGTGGCTACACCTTC.

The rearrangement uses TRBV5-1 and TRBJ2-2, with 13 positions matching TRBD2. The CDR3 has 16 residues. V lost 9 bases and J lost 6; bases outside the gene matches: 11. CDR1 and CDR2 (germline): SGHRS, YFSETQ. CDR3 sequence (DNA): TGCGCCACCAGAGGACTAGCGGGAGCGTCTTCCGGGGAGCTGTTTTTT. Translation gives CATRGLAGASSGELFF.

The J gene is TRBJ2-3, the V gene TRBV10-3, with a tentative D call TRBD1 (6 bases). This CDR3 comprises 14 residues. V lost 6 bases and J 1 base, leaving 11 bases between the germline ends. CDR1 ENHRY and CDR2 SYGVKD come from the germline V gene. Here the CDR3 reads CAIRAPGGTDTQYF. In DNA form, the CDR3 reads TGTGCCATCAGGGCCCCAGGGGGCACAGATACGCAGTATTTT.

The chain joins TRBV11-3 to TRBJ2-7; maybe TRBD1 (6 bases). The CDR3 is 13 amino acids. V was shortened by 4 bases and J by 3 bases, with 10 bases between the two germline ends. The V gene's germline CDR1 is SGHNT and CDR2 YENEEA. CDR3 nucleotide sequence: TGTGCCAGCAGCTCCGGCAGGGGCTACGAGCAGTACTTC. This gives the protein CASSSGRGYEQYF. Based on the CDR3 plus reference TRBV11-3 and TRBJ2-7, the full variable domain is EAGVVQSPRYKIIEKKQPVAFWCNPISGHNTLYWYLQNLGQGPELLIRYENEEAVDDSQLPKDRFSAERLKGVDSTLKIQPAELGDSAVYLCASSSGRGYEQYFGPGTRLTVT.